These 10 T cell receptor beta chains share one sample of origin, sequenced in a study of control samples from healthy donors and cancer patients. Method: immunoSEQ multiplex PCR; TCRdb's copy keeps in-frame clones and lacks some. This sample has 50,000 or so clones, with over 90% found just once. Sequenced sample: PBMCs. The receptors derive from a woman aged 50 to 60 with head and neck cancer.

CDR3 bases: TGTGCCAGTATGCGACAGGGAGAAGGCTACACCTTC. It translates to CASMRQGEGYTF. This rearrangement joins TRBV19 to TRBJ1-2; the match to TRBD1 covers 7 bases. The germline V gene has CDR1 LNHDA and CDR2 SQIVND (reference sequence). The CDR3 runs to 12 residues. Trimming at V came to 7 bases and at J to 8 bases, leaving 7 bases not matched to a gene.

The V and J genes are TRBV2 and TRBJ1-2; D is undetermined. The V end lost 5 bases, the J end lost 5 bases, and 9 bases lay between the germline ends. Germline V lookup: CDR1 SNHLY, CDR2 FYNNEI. CDR3 length: 12 residues. Here the CDR3 reads CASSTSGYGYTF. The CDR3 DNA reads as TGTGCCAGCAGTACCTCCGGATATGGCTACACCTTC.

The J gene is TRBJ1-1, the V gene TRBV14; possible D gene TRBD1, 5 bases. The CDR3 loop spans 15 amino acids. The germline CDR1 and CDR2 sequences are SGHDN and FVKESK. V lost 1 base, J lost 3 bases, and 12 bases lay in between. CDR3 amino acids: CASSQASRGDTEAFF. As DNA, the CDR3 is TGTGCCAGCAGCCAAGCCTCACGGGGGGACACTGAAGCTTTCTTT.

The rearrangement links TRBV3-1 (or the pseudogene TRBV3-2) to TRBJ2-5, with D perhaps TRBD2 (5 bases). Trimming took 2 bases from V and 4 from J, leaving 5 bases between them. The CDR3 is made up of 12 amino acids. Germline values: CDR1 LGHDT, CDR2 YNNKEL (reference sequence). The CDR3 DNA follows: TGTGCCAGCAGCCAAAGCGGAGAGACCCAGTACTTC. Residues: CASSQSGETQYF.

The CDR3 spells CASSFRQVSTNYGYTF. CDR3 DNA: TGTGCCAGCAGCTTCCGACAGGTTTCAACTAACTATGGCTACACCTTC. The chain uses TRBV13 and TRBJ1-2, with a tentative D call TRBD1 (6 bases). The CDR3 runs 16 residues. Germline CDR1 reads PRHDT; CDR2 reads FYEKMQ (reference sequence). The V and J ends lost 3 bases and 0 bases respectively, with 14 bases between them.

The chain joins TRBV2 to TRBJ2-1; D is possibly TRBD1 (5 bases). This CDR3 has 14 residues. V lost 6 bases to trimming and J lost 6 bases, with 15 bases between them. Germline V gene sequence: CDR1 SNHLY, CDR2 FYNNEI. The CDR3 DNA reads as TGTGCCAGCAGAGGCAGCGAAAGGGGCAATGAGCAGTTCTTC. This gives the protein CASRGSERGNEQFF.

This chain uses TRBV19 with TRBJ2-7; D unresolved. CDR1 is LNHDA, CDR2 SQIVND, per germline (reference sequence). Trimming took 3 bases from V and 7 from J, leaving 13 bases between them. This CDR3 is built from 13 residues. The DNA of the CDR3 is TGTGCCAGTAGTATGCTACCCTCGGAGGAGCAGTACTTC. This translates into CASSMLPSEEQYF.

The rearrangement joins TRBV9 to TRBJ2-5, with D possibly matching TRBD2 (6 bases). The germline V gene encodes CDR1 SGDLS and CDR2 YYNGEE. The CDR3 is 14 amino acids. V lost 0 bases to trimming and J lost 2 bases, with 8 bases between them. For the CDR3, the DNA is TGTGCCAGCAGCGTAGGGGCGGGGCAAGAGACCCAGTACTTC. Encoded protein: CASSVGAGQETQYF. Looking up the rest from reference TRBV9 and TRBJ2-5 gives the full variable domain: DSGVTQTPKHLITATGQRVTLRCSPRSGDLSVYWYQQSLDQGLQFLIQYYNGEERAKGNILERFSAQQFPDLHSELNLSSLELGDSALYFCASSVGAGQETQYFGPGTRLLVL.

This sequence joins TRBV9 and TRBJ2-1, with unresolved D. V lost 4 bases and J 10 bases, leaving 12 bases between the germline ends. This CDR3 spans 12 amino acids. Germline V gene data show CDR1 as SGDLS and CDR2 as YYNGEE. This CDR3 reads CASSPYLGEQFF. The CDR3 coding sequence is TGTGCCAGCAGCCCATACTTGGGGGAGCAGTTCTTC.

The chain's CDR3 is CASSFQNTGELFF. In DNA form, the CDR3 reads TGTGCCAGCAGCTTTCAGAACACCGGGGAGCTGTTTTTT. The chain is built from TRBV11-3 and TRBJ2-2; D gene unclear. The V and J ends lost 3 bases and 1 base respectively, with 3 bases between them. Germline V gene sequence: CDR1 SGHNT, CDR2 YENEEA. The CDR3 is 13 residues long.